Included here is one T cell receptor (beta chain) sequence, with context. These data belong to a study of blood T cell repertoires in COVID-19. Study overall: Researchers got acute and convalescent COVID-19 samples from the United States, Italy and Spain. In each case, the material was cDNA or gDNA derived from T cells, B-cell-depleted T cells, or PBMCs.

The germline V gene has CDR1 SGHAT and CDR2 FQNNGV. The V gene lost 4 bases and the J gene lost 5 bases, with 18 bases spanning the gap. This CDR3 contains 16 residues. Per the study methods: The assay estimated nucleated cells by amplifying reference gene primers. This table comes from immunoSEQ multiplex PCR, and its TCRdb copy is limited to in-frame clones, with some not included. V, J and clone size are those of that table, while D and trimming were read from the DNA. The sample lists approximately 75,000 clones; around 78% were seen once. V and J are TRBV11-2 and TRBJ2-1; D is undetermined. The sample was peripheral blood. The sequence derives from a woman older than 75 with acute or convalescent COVID-19. This CDR3 is CASSSVWSGFNNEQFF. CDR3 coding DNA: TGTGCCAGCAGCTCGGTGTGGAGTGGATTTAACAATGAGCAGTTCTTC.